What follows are 16 T cell receptor beta chains derived from one specimen sequenced in a study of vaccination and CD4 T cells after COVID-19. Treatment meaning: roughly 11-day PBMC culture with coronavirus spike peptide pools or control peptides (ViraFEST assay). Cultured CD4+ T cell DNA was sequenced using the Oncomine TCR Beta short-read assay. Using its own MiXCR run on the PCR reads, TCRdb lists one record per CDR3 protein. The sample lists about 9,800 distinct CDR3 sequences; over 30% were seen once. Their target antigens are unknown. Sequenced: CD4+ T cells from blood, cultured in vitro. The receptors shown here come from a human donor who had recovered from COVID-19.

There are a few counts of this clonotype. This chain connects TRBV7-2 to TRBJ1-2, with D maybe TRBD1 (5 bases). Per germline, CDR1 SGHTA and CDR2 FQGNSA. V lost 11 bases to trimming and J lost 5 bases, with 18 bases between them. The CDR3 runs 13 residues. CDR3 amino acids: CAWTEGVSYGYTF. The CDR3 DNA follows: TGTGCCTGGACGGAAGGGGTCTCTTATGGCTACACCTTC. Looking up the rest from reference TRBV7-2 and TRBJ1-2 gives the full variable domain: GAGVSQSPSNKVTEKGKDVELRCDPISGHTALYWYRQSLGQGLEFLIYFQGNSAPDKSGLPSDRFSAERTGGSVSTLTIQRTQQEDSAVYLCAWTEGVSYGYTFGSGTRLTVV.

This clonotype has a handful of counts. This sequence joins TRBV6-5 and TRBJ1-1; 7 nucleotides align to TRBD1. Germline trimming cut 1 base from V and 11 bases from J; bases unmatched to any gene: 19. There are 17 residues in the CDR3. The germline V gene has CDR1 MNHEY and CDR2 SVGAGI. The chain's CDR3 is CASSYFLHPGDSLGAFF. CDR3 nucleotides: TGTGCCAGCAGTTACTTTCTGCACCCCGGGGACAGCCTAGGGGCTTTCTTT.

The CDR3 nucleotides read TGTGCCAGCAGCTTGGGTCGTGGGACTGAAGCTTTCTTT. Amino acids: CASSLGRGTEAFF. The gene calls are TRBV5-5 and TRBJ1-1, with D unclear. V was cut by 0 bases and J by 5 bases, with 8 bases left in between. Germline CDR1 is SGHKS and CDR2 is YYEKEE (reference sequence). CDR3 size: 13 residues.

This clonotype was seen a few times. The chain combines TRBV30 with TRBJ1-1; TRBD1 aligns across 7 bases. The length of the CDR3 is 13 residues. Per germline, CDR1 GTSNPN and CDR2 SVGIG (reference sequence). With 5 bases clipped from V and 4 bases from J, the junction kept 7 bases outside the gene matches. The CDR3 nucleotides are TGTGCCTGGGAACGAGACAGGGCCACTGAAGCTTTCTTT. Amino acids: CAWERDRATEAFF. Variable domain in full (rest from reference TRBV30 and TRBJ1-1): SQTIHQWPATLVQPVGSPLSLECTVEGTSNPNLYWYRQAAGRGLQLLFYSVGIGQISSEVPQNLSASRPQDRQFILSSKKLLLSDSGFYLCAWERDRATEAFFGQGTRLTVV.

In its sample, this clonotype was seen a few times. This chain joins TRBV4-1 and TRBJ1-2, with D hard to call. Germline-derived CDR1 and CDR2 are MGHRA and YSYEKL. The V end lost 0 bases, the J end lost 1 base, and 12 bases lay between the germline ends. The CDR3 totals 16 residues. The CDR3 nucleotides read TGCGCCAGCAGCCAAGATAGGCAGGATATTAACTATGGCTACACCTTC. Amino acids: CASSQDRQDINYGYTF.

This clonotype was picked up a small number of times. The J gene is TRBJ1-2, the V gene TRBV6-5; 12 bases align to TRBD1. The V segment lost 4 bases and the J segment 8 bases; nucleotides outside the gene matches: 2. There are 13 residues in the CDR3. Germline assignment: CDR1 MNHEY and CDR2 SVGAGI. Written as DNA, the CDR3 is TGTGCCAGCAGTTGGGACAGGGGGCGAGGCTACACCTTC. Amino acid sequence: CASSWDRGRGYTF.

This clonotype was counted a few times. The chain combines TRBV12-3 or TRBV12-4 with TRBJ2-7; maybe TRBD2 (5 bases). The V gene lost 3 bases and the J gene lost 0 bases, with 12 bases spanning the gap. This CDR3 is built from 15 residues. CDR3 DNA: TGTGCCAGCAGTTTTGGAAGGGAGTACTCCTACGAGCAGTACTTC. Residues: CASSFGREYSYEQYF.

The chain has TRBV27 and TRBJ1-5; D not certain. CDR1 MNHEY and CDR2 SMNVEV come from the germline V gene (reference sequence). V lost 3 bases, J lost 7 bases, and 10 bases lay in between. The CDR3 loop spans 13 amino acids. CDR3: CASSFERGQPQHF. The CDR3 DNA sequence: TGTGCCAGCAGTTTCGAGAGAGGACAGCCCCAGCATTTT.

The gene calls are TRBV6-5 and TRBJ1-1; no clear D. In germline, CDR1 is MNHEY, CDR2 SVGAGI. CDR3 size: 16 residues. With 3 bases removed from V and 7 bases from J, the gap between germline ends came to 21 bases. CDR3 protein: CASSYSLSTETHEAFF. CDR3 DNA sequence: TGTGCCAGCAGTTATTCTCTAAGCACCGAAACCCATGAAGCTTTCTTT.

J is TRBJ2-3 and V is TRBV6-4; 7 bases line up with TRBD2. Trimming at V came to 2 bases and at J to 1 base, leaving 3 bases not matched to a gene. The germline gives CDR1 MRHNA, CDR2 SNTAGT. The CDR3 loop spans 15 amino acids. The CDR3 spells CASSDGAGGTDTQYF. In DNA, the CDR3 is TGTGCCAGCAGTGACGGGGCGGGGGGCACAGATACGCAGTATTTT.

This clonotype was detected only a few times. This chain joins TRBV27 and TRBJ2-1, with a weak D call TRBD2 (7 bases). V dropped 7 bases and J dropped 10 bases, with 17 bases sitting between them. The CDR3 loop spans 13 amino acids. Germline V gene lookup returns CDR1 MNHEY and CDR2 SMNVEV (reference sequence). CDR3 bases: TGTGCCAGCACGAGCACGGGGGGCTTCGAGCAGTTCTTC. Protein sequence: CASTSTGGFEQFF.

The V and J genes are TRBV20-1 and TRBJ1-1; D not certain. Per germline, CDR1 DFQATT and CDR2 SNEGSKA (reference sequence). The CDR3 consists of 16 residues. V was clipped by 0 bases and J by 4 bases, with 18 bases between them. CDR3 bases: TGCAGTGCTAGAGATGTTAGGGTTAGAGGTAGCACTGAAGCTTTCTTT. Protein sequence: CSARDVRVRGSTEAFF.

The chain joins TRBV18 to TRBJ1-1; D may be TRBD1 (5 bases). Germline V gene sequence: CDR1 KGHSH, CDR2 LQKENI. V shed 0 bases and J shed 0 bases, with 11 bases lying between them. CDR3 length equals 16 residues. The CDR3 DNA is TGTGCCAGCTCACCACCAGGGGTTCCTATGAACACTGAAGCTTTCTTT. This translates into CASSPPGVPMNTEAFF.

CDR3 amino acids: CSVSSHVDGPKRGYTF. In nucleotides, the CDR3 is TGCAGCGTTTCGAGCCATGTAGACGGACCAAAAAGGGGCTACACCTTC. The V call is TRBV29-1, the J call TRBJ1-2; unclear D gene. The V gene's germline CDR1 is SQVTM and CDR2 ANQGSEA. Between the trimmed V and J ends, which lost 5 bases and 8 bases, there was a span of 27 bases. The CDR3 is 16 residues long.

This clonotype turned up a few times. The chain has TRBV21-1 and TRBJ2-3; TRBD1 reflects the table's D call only, with no check against the DNA. TRBV21-1 is a documented pseudogene. The CDR3 extends over 18 amino acids. The DNA for the CDR3 is TGTGCCAGCAGCCGCAAAGGGAACAGGGGAAAGACAACAGATACGCAGTATTTT. Encoded protein: CASSRKGNRGKTTDTQYF.

This clonotype was seen a few times. The chain couples TRBV19 to TRBJ1-5; possible D gene TRBD1, 5 bases. Trimming shortened V by 2 bases and J by 0 bases, and 11 bases separated the two germline ends. CDR3 length equals 16 residues. Germline V gene sequence: CDR1 LNHDA, CDR2 SQIVND (reference sequence). The CDR3 sequence: CASSIRSGDSNQPQHF. CDR3 sequence (DNA): TGTGCCAGTAGTATAAGGTCGGGGGATAGCAATCAGCCCCAGCATTTT.